Listed below are T cell receptor beta chains from one sample, sequenced in a study of regulatory T cells in long-lasting Graves disease. MiXCR, applied by TCRdb to the multiplex PCR reads, yields one record per CDR3 protein. Of some 340,000 distinct CDR3 sequences listed, approximately 25% are singletons. The sequences come from peripheral blood mononuclear cells (PBMCs), collected when the disease was refractory, from a patient treated with antithyroid drugs. These receptors were taken from a woman aged 40 to 50 with Graves disease. CDR3s include the opening cysteine and the closing phenylalanine or tryptophan. The D gene is left open where the match is weak. Clone sizes are given selectively: once, few, many, or a class where the clone is expanded.

NA | TRBJ1-3 | TRBV7-2 | NA | TGTGCCAGCAGCTCAGGGCCTCCCTCTGGAAACACCATATATTTT | CASSSGPPSGNTIYF
NA | TRBJ2-7 | TRBV7-2 | few | TGTGCCAGCAGCCCTGGACTCCTTATCGCCTACGAGCAGTACTTC | CASSPGLLIAYEQYF
TRBD1 | TRBJ1-3 | TRBV11-2 | NA | TGTGCCAGCAGCAACTCCGGGACAGGGGGTGGAAACACCATATATTTT | CASSNSGTGGGNTIYF
NA | TRBJ1-5 | TRBV7-8 | few | TGTGCCAGCAGCCAAAAGCTGGGGGTCAACAATCAGCCCCAGCATTTT | CASSQKLGVNNQPQHF
TRBD1 | TRBJ1-5 | TRBV20-1 | few | TGCAGTGCTAGAGGAACAGGGGGCAAGGGTAGCAATCAGCCCCAGCATTTT | CSARGTGGKGSNQPQHF
TRBD1 | TRBJ2-6 | TRBV29-1 | few | TGCAGCGCCGTAGGGACAGCACCCTCTGGGGCCAACGTCCTGACTTTC | CSAVGTAPSGANVLTF
TRBD1 | TRBJ2-4 | TRBV7-9 | NA | TGTGCCAGCAGCTTCGACAGGGGGCGCGGAGCCAAAAACATTCAGTACTTC | CASSFDRGRGAKNIQYF
TRBD1 | TRBJ2-7 | TRBV10-3 | many | TGTGCCATCCAGGGACAGCCCTACGAGCAGTACTTC | CAIQGQPYEQYF
NA | TRBJ1-5 | TRBV28 | many | TGTGCCAGCAGTAAAAACTTCGGGACAACCTATCAGCCCCAGCATTTT | CASSKNFGTTYQPQHF
TRBD1 | TRBJ2-3 | TRBV7-6 | NA | TGTGCCAGCAGCTTAGCGCGGACAGGGGGCTCAGATACGCAGTATTTT | CASSLARTGGSDTQYF
NA | TRBJ1-1 | TRBV7-9 | NA | TGTGCCGGCAGCTTAGCCGGTGAGGGGTTTCGACACACTGAAGCTTTCTTT | CAGSLAGEGFRHTEAFF